These T cell receptor beta chains were read from a single sample in a study of shared clonotypes between healthy human individuals. Produced via immunoSEQ multiplex PCR; TCRdb's table is partial and in-frame only. The sample lists just over 2,000,000 clones, about 95% occurring once. The sequencing sample was made of naive CD8+ T cells sorted from blood. Receptors were obtained from a man aged 18 to 30 in good health. CDR3s include the opening cysteine and the closing phenylalanine or tryptophan. Fields, in order: clone size, D gene, J gene, V gene, CDR3 DNA, CDR3 protein. The D gene is left open where the match is weak. Expanded clones get a size class; other rows say once, few or many, or leave the size out.

NA | NA | TRBJ2-7 | TRBV4-1 | TGCGCCAGCAGCCAGACTTTGGGGGGGCGGTACGAGCAGTACTTC | CASSQTLGGRYEQYF
NA | NA | TRBJ2-2 | TRBV11-2 | TGTGCCAGCAGCTCAACCGGGGAGCTGTTTTTT | CASSSTGELFF
NA | NA | TRBJ2-5 | TRBV6-1 | TGTGCCAGCAGTGAAGATGGTGCGCCAGGAGAGACCCAGTACTTC | CASSEDGAPGETQYF
NA | NA | TRBJ1-1 | TRBV19 | TGTGCCAGTAGTCTGCGGAACACTGAAGCTTTCTTT | CASSLRNTEAFF
NA | NA | TRBJ2-3 | TRBV6-1 | TGTGCCAGCAGTGAATACCAGGATAGCACAGATACGCAGTATTTT | CASSEYQDSTDTQYF
NA | NA | TRBJ1-5 | TRBV27 | TGTGCCAGCAGTTTAATAGGGCCCATCGATCAGCCCCAGCATTTT | CASSLIGPIDQPQHF
NA | TRBD1 | TRBJ2-1 | TRBV6-5 | TGTGCCAGCAGTTACCGGGACAGTTACAATGAGCAGTTCTTC | CASSYRDSYNEQFF
NA | NA | TRBJ2-3 | TRBV2 | TGTGCCAGCAGTTACACAGATACGCAGTATTTT | CASSYTDTQYF
NA | NA | TRBJ2-2 | TRBV4-3 | TGCGCCAGCAGCCAACTGACAGCGAACACCGGGGAGCTGTTTTTT | CASSQLTANTGELFF
NA | NA | TRBJ1-3 | TRBV27 | TGTGCCAGCAGTTCAAACCACCGACAGCCTGGAAACACCATATATTTT | CASSSNHRQPGNTIYF
NA | NA | TRBJ1-1 | TRBV7-2 | TGTGCCAGCAGCTGGGATGTGAACACTGAAGCTTTCTTT | CASSWDVNTEAFF
NA | NA | TRBJ1-4 | TRBV6-1 | TGTGCCAGCGCCCTGAATTCGGGAGAAAATGAAAAACTGTTTTTT | CASALNSGENEKLFF
NA | NA | TRBJ1-6 | TRBV27 | TGTGCCAGCGGCCGGCTACAGTCTTATATTTCACCCCTCCACTTT | CASGRLQSYISPLHF
NA | NA | TRBJ1-6 | TRBV27 | TGTGCCAGCAGTTTTCAGGGGACCCATTCACCCCTCCACTTT | CASSFQGTHSPLHF
NA | NA | TRBJ2-7 | TRBV5-8 | TGTGCCGGAAGAGACAGTCCGACTATGGTCGGCGAGCAGTACTTC | CAGRDSPTMVGEQYF
NA | NA | TRBJ2-1 | TRBV18 | TGTGCCAGCTCACAGGGTCGTCAGGATGAGCAGTTCTTC | CASSQGRQDEQFF
few | TRBD2 | TRBJ2-5 | TRBV7-9 | TGTGCCAGCAGCCCTGGGACTAGCGGAAAACAAGAGACCCAGTACTTC | CASSPGTSGKQETQYF
few | NA | TRBJ2-5 | TRBV7-9 | TGTGCCAGCAGCTGGGGAGAGACCCAGTACTTC | CASSWGETQYF
NA | TRBD2 | TRBJ2-7 | TRBV28 | TGTGCCAGCATCGGGACTAGCGGAGCTCGCTCCTACGAGCAGTACTTC | CASIGTSGARSYEQYF
NA | NA | TRBJ2-4 | TRBV6-1 | TGTGCCAGCAGTGAAGTCGGGGTCTCCAAAAACATTCAGTACTTC | CASSEVGVSKNIQYF
few | NA | TRBJ2-5 | TRBV18 | TGTGCCAGCTCACCGAGGCACAATCGAGAGACCCAGTACTTC | CASSPRHNRETQYF